The 32 T cell receptor beta chains below were found in one sample sequenced in a study of technical replicates of blood from a handful of donors (dated by TCRdb to the late 2010s). Libraries were prepared through the immunoSEQ multiplex PCR assay. TCRdb retrieved this table from immuneACCESS and kept in-frame rearrangements only. Not all clones are present; in checked studies, unresolved V genes account for under half, and no reason is known for the remainder. This sample lists tens of thousands of clones; roughly 90% were detected once. Together, the top ten hold approximately 0.41% of the sample. Sequenced sample: T cells isolated from PBMCs. All receptors come from a human donor in good health.

The rearrangement joins TRBV15 to TRBJ1-1; maybe TRBD1 (5 bases). The CDR3 length is 14 residues. The germline V gene encodes CDR1 LNHNV and CDR2 YYDKDF (reference sequence). V shed 7 bases and J shed 5 bases, with 17 bases lying between them. The CDR3 loop reads CATNSGTGGTEAFF. The CDR3 coding sequence is TGTGCCACCAACTCCGGGACGGGGGGTACTGAAGCTTTCTTT.

This clone occurred once. The genes are TRBV5-8 and TRBJ2-7; TRBD1 matches at 9 bases. CDR3 length: 14 amino acids. Germline V gives CDR1 SGHTS, CDR2 YDEGEE. V dropped 4 bases and J dropped 5; count of bases not matched to a gene: 7. The CDR3 is CASSAGTGTHEQYF. Here the CDR3 DNA reads TGTGCCAGCAGCGCCGGGACAGGGACCCACGAGCAGTACTTC.

The chain uses TRBV2 and TRBJ1-5; D is unresolved. V lost 5 bases and J lost 6, with 11 bases in between. Germline V gene sequence: CDR1 SNHLY, CDR2 FYNNEI. This CDR3 is built from 13 residues. Written as DNA, the CDR3 is TGTGCCAGCAGTCTGGCTTTTGGTCAGCCCCAGCATTTT. Amino acids: CASSLAFGQPQHF.

The chain links TRBV5-1 to TRBJ2-7; tentatively, D is TRBD1 (6 bases). Germline lookup yields CDR1 SGHRS and CDR2 YFSETQ. V was trimmed by 4 bases and J by 4 bases, leaving 18 bases between them. The CDR3 extends over 15 amino acids. This CDR3 is CASSPQDSREYEQYF. For the CDR3, the DNA is TGCGCCAGCAGCCCTCAGGACAGTAGAGAATACGAGCAGTACTTC.

This chain uses TRBV29-1 with TRBJ1-1; 8 positions match TRBD1. Trimming removed 6 bases from V and 1 base from J; junction bases left unmatched: 4. Germline values: CDR1 SQVTM, CDR2 ANQGSEA. There are 13 residues in the CDR3. CDR3 loop: CSVSGGRNTEAFF. In nucleotides, the CDR3 is TGCAGCGTATCAGGGGGCCGGAACACTGAAGCTTTCTTT.

V is TRBV7-3 and J is TRBJ1-1; the D gene is possibly TRBD1 (5 bases). Trimming removed 3 bases from V and 1 base from J, with 12 bases in between. This CDR3 contains 15 residues. Germline CDR1 and CDR2: SGHTA and FQGTGA. CDR3 residues: CASSLGREKNTEAFF. The CDR3, as DNA: TGTGCCAGCAGCTTGGGCAGGGAAAAGAACACTGAAGCTTTCTTT.

The chain has TRBV19 and TRBJ2-7; D uncertain. Germline-derived CDR1 and CDR2 are LNHDA and SQIVND (reference sequence). V lost 7 bases and J 4 bases, leaving 8 bases between the germline ends. The CDR3 extends over 11 amino acids. CDR3 DNA sequence: TGTGCCAGTACCGCAGGATACGAGCAGTACTTC. Amino acids: CASTAGYEQYF.

The V gene is TRBV5-1, the J gene TRBJ1-1, with 8 bases lining up with TRBD1. The germline V gene has CDR1 SGHRS and CDR2 YFSETQ. This CDR3 is 15 amino acids long. The V and J ends lost 4 bases and 5 bases, in that order; junction bases with no gene match: 10. CDR3 sequence (DNA): TGCGCCAGCAGCGAACAGGGGGGGATCGGAACTGAAGCTTTCTTT. Protein: CASSEQGGIGTEAFF.

The rearrangement joins TRBV25-1 to TRBJ2-3, with 7 bases that match TRBD2. With V trimmed by 1 base and J by 5 bases, 3 bases remained unmatched. The CDR3 totals 14 residues. CDR1 is MGHDK, CDR2 SYGVNS, per germline. Here the CDR3 reads CASSEWGGGDTQYF. The CDR3 DNA is TGTGCCAGCAGTGAATGGGGGGGAGGAGATACGCAGTATTTT.

V and J are TRBV9 and TRBJ1-2; D not certain. Trimming took off 3 bases at V and 1 base at J, with 7 bases between the two ends. The germline V gene encodes CDR1 SGDLS and CDR2 YYNGEE. The CDR3 is made up of 13 amino acids. The CDR3 DNA is TGTGCCAGCAGCGGACGGGATAACTATGGCTACACCTTC. Protein sequence: CASSGRDNYGYTF.

This chain links TRBV15 with TRBJ2-7, with TRBD1 identical over 11 bases. Germline CDR1 LNHNV, CDR2 YYDKDF (reference sequence). The ends lost 0 bases at V and 0 bases at J; junction bases unmatched: 4. The CDR3 is 17 amino acids. CDR3 coding DNA: TGTGCCACCAGCAGAGAGTGGGACAGGGGGTTCTCCTACGAGCAGTACTTC. This translates into CATSREWDRGFSYEQYF.

This clone was seen repeatedly, ten times or more. V and J are TRBV7-2 and TRBJ1-2, with TRBD1 as a possible D gene (6 bases). The CDR3 has 14 residues. V was cut by 4 bases and J by 4 bases, with 13 bases left in between. Germline V CDR1 and CDR2: SGHTA, FQGNSA. CDR3 DNA: TGTGCCAGCAGCTCAGGGGTCGTTGGCTATGGCTACACCTTC. It encodes CASSSGVVGYGYTF.

The chain uses TRBV6-5 and TRBJ1-4; the D gene is possibly TRBD1 (5 bases). The germline V gene has CDR1 MNHEY and CDR2 SVGAGI. With 10 bases removed from V and 3 bases from J, the gap between germline ends came to 15 bases. The CDR3 runs to 14 residues. The CDR3 nucleotides are TGTGCCACCGCCCCAGGGATGCCTAATGAAAAACTGTTTTTT. Its translation is CATAPGMPNEKLFF.

CDR3 DNA: TGTGCCAGCAATCGACAGGCGAACACTGAAGCTTTCTTT. Protein sequence: CASNRQANTEAFF. The V call is TRBV6-5, the J call TRBJ1-1, with D maybe TRBD1 (6 bases). The germline V gene has CDR1 MNHEY and CDR2 SVGAGI. V was shortened by 7 bases and J by 1 base, with 10 bases between the two germline ends. This CDR3 region has 13 residues.

J is TRBJ1-2 and V is TRBV7-2; D possibly corresponds to TRBD1 (6 bases). Trimming shortened V by 1 base and J by 0 bases, and 9 bases separated the two germline ends. In germline, CDR1 is SGHTA, CDR2 FQGNSA. This CDR3 is built from 15 residues. CDR3 nucleotide sequence: TGTGCCAGCAGCTTAGAGGACAGTCCTAACTATGGCTACACCTTC. Its protein product is CASSLEDSPNYGYTF.

This clone came up a few times. The chain links TRBV7-3 to TRBJ2-4, with TRBD2 matching 10 bases. The CDR3 loop spans 19 amino acids. With 1 base clipped from V and 1 base from J, the junction kept 10 bases outside the gene matches. Germline V gives CDR1 SGHTA, CDR2 FQGTGA. The CDR3 region is CASSLRSSGRLGAKNIQYF. The CDR3 region has the DNA TGTGCCAGCAGCTTAAGGTCTAGCGGGAGATTGGGGGCCAAAAACATTCAGTACTTC.

The chain links TRBV29-1 to TRBJ2-7; 11 bases are shared with TRBD2. Germline CDR1 is SQVTM and CDR2 is ANQGSEA. V lost 7 bases and J lost 5; bases outside the gene matches: 10. The CDR3 runs 14 residues. The DNA of the CDR3 is TGCAGCGCGGGTACTAGCGGGAGCGGGAACGAGCAGTACTTC. This sequence encodes CSAGTSGSGNEQYF.

The chain couples TRBV7-8 to TRBJ2-2; 9 nucleotides align to TRBD2. J was trimmed by 2 bases and V by 1 base; bases with no gene match: 5. CDR3 length: 17 residues. The V gene's germline CDR1 is SGHVS and CDR2 FQNEAQ. CDR3 protein: CASSLDISGGNTGELFF. CDR3 DNA sequence: TGTGCCAGCAGCTTAGATATTAGCGGGGGCAACACCGGGGAGCTGTTTTTT.

The chain is built from TRBV18 and TRBJ2-7; a weak D match, TRBD1 (5 bases). Trimming took 2 bases from V and 0 from J, leaving 8 bases between them. This CDR3 spans 14 amino acids. Germline V gives CDR1 KGHSH, CDR2 LQKENI. CDR3 coding DNA: TGTGCCAGCTCACCAGCGGACATCTCCTACGAGCAGTACTTC. Translating it yields CASSPADISYEQYF.

The chain recombines TRBV5-4 with TRBJ1-1, with D perhaps TRBD1 (6 bases). Trimming shortened V by 5 bases and J by 1 base, and 15 bases separated the two germline ends. Germline assignment: CDR1 SGHNT and CDR2 YYREEE (reference sequence). The CDR3 is 15 amino acids. The CDR3 loop reads CASSYPGQSNTEAFF. DNA of the CDR3: TGTGCCAGCAGTTACCCGGGACAATCGAACACTGAAGCTTTCTTT.

The chain joins TRBV29-1 to TRBJ2-2; the match to TRBD1 covers 7 bases. V shed 6 bases and J 5 bases; nucleotides not matched to a gene: 3. Germline V gives CDR1 SQVTM, CDR2 ANQGSEA. This CDR3 region has 12 residues. Written as DNA, the CDR3 is TGCAGCGTCCCACAGGGGACCGGGGAGCTGTTTTTT. As protein: CSVPQGTGELFF.

This chain links TRBV7-2 with TRBJ1-2; D gene unclear. Germline V gene sequence: CDR1 SGHTA, CDR2 FQGNSA. V lost 4 bases and J 1 base, leaving 13 bases between the germline ends. The length of the CDR3 is 15 residues. CDR3 loop: CASSSGIGLNYGYTF. In nucleotides, the CDR3 is TGTGCCAGCAGCTCGGGAATCGGGCTTAACTATGGCTACACCTTC.

The V call is TRBV19, the J call TRBJ2-1; 7 bases fit TRBD2. V gave up 3 bases and J gave up 8 bases; unmatched junction bases: 13. CDR1 and CDR2 from the germline V gene are LNHDA and SQIVND (reference sequence). This CDR3 is 16 amino acids long. The CDR3 loop is CASSISGGSPPHEQFF. The CDR3 nucleotides read TGTGCCAGTAGTATTTCTGGCGGGAGTCCTCCCCATGAGCAGTTCTTC. Filled out from reference TRBV19 and TRBJ2-1, the complete variable domain reads DGGITQSPKYLFRKEGQNVTLSCEQNLNHDAMYWYRQDPGQGLRLIYYSQIVNDFQKGDIAEGYSVSREKKESFPLTVTSAQKNPTAFYLCASSISGGSPPHEQFFGPGTRLTVL.

In its sample, this clone was seen once. The rearrangement uses TRBV27 and TRBJ2-2, with TRBD2 matching over 7 bases. The J segment lost 7 bases and the V segment lost 3 bases, leaving 8 bases of the junction unmatched. The CDR3 sequence is 15 residues long. Germline lookup yields CDR1 MNHEY and CDR2 SMNVEV (reference sequence). Here the CDR3 DNA reads TGTGCCAGCAGTTTGGTGGGAGGGCCGGGCGGGGAGCTGTTTTTT. The encoded protein is CASSLVGGPGGELFF.

The genes are TRBV5-1 and TRBJ2-7, with 7 bases lining up with TRBD1. V was pared by 3 bases and J by 9 bases, with 3 bases of the junction left unmatched. This CDR3 has 11 amino acids. CDR1 is SGHRS and CDR2 is YFSETQ in the germline V gene. CDR3 DNA sequence: TGCGCCAGCAGCTCAAGACAGGGGCAGTACTTC. Translated, it gives CASSSRQGQYF.

This chain links TRBV29-1 with TRBJ2-1; TRBD2 matches at 13 bases. V dropped 3 bases and J dropped 9; count of bases not matched to a gene: 8. Germline values: CDR1 SQVTM, CDR2 ANQGSEA. There are 15 residues in the CDR3. As DNA, the CDR3 is TGCAGCGTTGAGCGACTAGCGGGAGGATCGGCTGAGCAGTTCTTC. Translating it yields CSVERLAGGSAEQFF.

The gene calls are TRBV4-3 and TRBJ1-4; D ambiguous. The CDR3 contains 15 residues. Trimming took off 0 bases at V and 0 bases at J, with 5 bases between the two ends. Germline lookup yields CDR1 LGHNA and CDR2 YSLEER. The CDR3 DNA sequence: TGCGCCAGCAGCCAAGACAGTTCAACTAATGAAAAACTGTTTTTT. This encodes CASSQDSSTNEKLFF.

In its sample, this clone was seen a few times. The chain carries TRBV11-3 and TRBJ1-1; D is perhaps TRBD1 (5 bases). V gave up 5 bases and J gave up 0 bases, with 10 bases separating them. From germline, CDR1 is SGHNT and CDR2 YENEEA. CDR3 length: 14 residues. The CDR3 loop reads CASSEQDMNTEAFF. The CDR3 bases are TGTGCCAGCAGCGAACAGGATATGAACACTGAAGCTTTCTTT.

The sample holds one count of this clone. This chain connects TRBV19 to TRBJ2-1; the match to TRBD2 covers 7 bases. The germline CDR1 and CDR2 sequences are LNHDA and SQIVND (reference sequence). After removal of 5 bases from V and 2 bases from J, the junction contained 3 bases not matched to a gene. The CDR3 consists of 14 residues. In DNA, the CDR3 is TGTGCCAGTAGTCTGGCGGGAGCCTACAATGAGCAGTTCTTC. As protein: CASSLAGAYNEQFF.

The V call is TRBV11-1, the J call TRBJ2-5, with D tentatively TRBD1 (5 bases). V gave up 7 bases and J gave up 2 bases, with 14 bases separating them. Looked up from germline, CDR1 is SGHAT and CDR2 is FQDESV (reference sequence). This CDR3 comprises 14 residues. The CDR3 nucleotides are TGTGCCAGCAAAACTATCGGACAACAAGAGACCCAGTACTTC. It specifies CASKTIGQQETQYF.

This clone has more than one count but fewer than ten. This chain uses TRBV9 with TRBJ1-1, with 7 bases matching TRBD1. V shed 0 bases and J 3 bases; nucleotides not matched to a gene: 5. This CDR3 is built from 15 residues. Per the germline V gene, CDR1 is SGDLS and CDR2 is YYNGEE. The CDR3 loop reads CASSVEQGLYTEAFF. DNA of the CDR3: TGTGCCAGCAGCGTAGAACAGGGGCTGTACACTGAAGCTTTCTTT.

The chain links TRBV28 to TRBJ1-5; tentatively, D is TRBD1 (5 bases). V was pared by 3 bases and J by 10 bases, with 10 bases between. Germline lookup yields CDR1 MDHEN and CDR2 SYDVKM. The CDR3 is 12 amino acids. The CDR3 sequence is CASSFGRGPQHF. DNA of the CDR3: TGTGCCAGCAGTTTCGGGAGGGGCCCCCAGCATTTT. The variable domain in full, completed from reference TRBV28 and TRBJ1-5, reads DVKVTQSSRYLVKRTGEKVFLECVQDMDHENMFWYRQDPGLGLRLIYFSYDVKMKEKGDIPEGYSVSREKKERFSLILESASTNQTSMYLCASSFGRGPQHFGDGTRLSIL.